This T cell receptor (beta chain) was identified during a study of cytomegalovirus exposure and HLA in healthy donors. Study-level results: Cytomegalovirus-associated TCR beta chains were listed, numbering more than 150. In vitro, a few CMV-associated chains proved specific for CMV antigens.

Details on this clone: The target antigen is unknown.

The PCR contained 60 Vbeta and 13 Jbeta primers. Only in-frame clones appear in the TCRdb table, and some are missing; sequencing was by immunoSEQ multiplex PCR. The table records some 200,000 clones, around four fifths of them present only once. The receptor comes from a woman between 50 and 59 years old in good health and CMV-seropositive. Source material: PBMCs.

The CDR3 reads CASSFSGTSGGAAYNEQFF. The CDR3 nucleotides are TGTGCCAGCAGCTTCTCCGGGACTAGCGGGGGGGCAGCCTACAATGAGCAGTTCTTC. The chain links TRBV5-8 to TRBJ2-1; TRBD2 matches 16 bases. V lost 2 bases and J lost 2; bases outside the gene matches: 7. Germline CDR1 reads SGHTS; CDR2 reads YDEGEE. CDR3 length: 19 amino acids.